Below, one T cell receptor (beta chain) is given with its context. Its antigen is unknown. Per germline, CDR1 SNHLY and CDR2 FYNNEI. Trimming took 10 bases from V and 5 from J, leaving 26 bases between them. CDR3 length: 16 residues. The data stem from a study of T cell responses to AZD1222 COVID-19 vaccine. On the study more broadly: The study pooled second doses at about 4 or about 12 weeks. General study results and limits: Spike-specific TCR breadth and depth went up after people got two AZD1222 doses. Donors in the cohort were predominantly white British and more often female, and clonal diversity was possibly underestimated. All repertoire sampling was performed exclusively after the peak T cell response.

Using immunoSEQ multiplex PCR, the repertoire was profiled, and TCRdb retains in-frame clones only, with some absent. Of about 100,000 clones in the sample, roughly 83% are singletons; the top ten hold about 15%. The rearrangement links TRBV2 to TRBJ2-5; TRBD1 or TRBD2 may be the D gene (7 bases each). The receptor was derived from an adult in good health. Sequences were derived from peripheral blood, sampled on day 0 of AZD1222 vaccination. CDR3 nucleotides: TGTGCCACGTCGGGTGGGAGGACCCAGGGGGGGGAGACCCAGTACTTC. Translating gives CATSGGRTQGGETQYF.